This T cell receptor beta chain was captured by sequencing in a study of resident and recirculating memory T cells in vitiligo. This clone has a single count. Libraries were prepared by immunoSEQ multiplex PCR; TCRdb keeps only in-frame clonotypes and omits some of them. This table has 70,000 to 75,000 clones, approximately 89% appearing once. Germline-derived CDR1 and CDR2 are MNHNY and SVGAGI (reference sequence). This CDR3 has 14 residues. V lost 6 bases, J lost 0 bases, and 9 bases lay in between. Stability required unchanged lesions during the previous 6 months. This rearrangement joins TRBV6-6 to TRBJ1-3, with D maybe TRBD1 (5 bases). The sequenced sample was blood. The receptor's source is a male donor with vitiligo. The CDR3 here is CASRHRTSGNTIYF. The CDR3, as DNA: TGTGCCAGCAGACACAGGACCTCTGGAAACACCATATATTTT.